The subject of this entry is one T cell receptor (beta chain). This entry is derived from a study of blood T cell repertoires in COVID-19. As for the study in general: COVID-19 samples from acute and convalescent phases originated in the United States, Italy and Spain.

With V trimmed by 2 bases and J by 2 bases, 6 bases remained unmatched. The CDR3 runs 15 residues. CDR1 and CDR2 (germline): SGHTA, FQGTGA. TCRdb keeps only in-frame clones here, not all; method: immunoSEQ multiplex PCR. Among 300,000 or so clones listed, 70% to 90% were seen once. The chain joins TRBV7-3 to TRBJ2-7; 7 bases are shared with TRBD2. The source material was PBMCs or T cells enriched from blood (not recorded which). The sequence derives from a woman in her 30s who had recovered from COVID-19. The CDR3 nucleotides are TGTGCCAGCAGCTTAGAGGCAGGGAGGGCCTACGAGCAGTACTTC. This codes for CASSLEAGRAYEQYF. The full variable domain, rest sourced from reference TRBV7-3 and TRBJ2-7, is GAGVSQTPSNKVTEKGKYVELRCDPISGHTALYWYRQSLGQGPEFLIYFQGTGAADDSGLPNDRFFAVRPEGSVSTLKIQRTERGDSAVYLCASSLEAGRAYEQYFGPGTRLTVT.